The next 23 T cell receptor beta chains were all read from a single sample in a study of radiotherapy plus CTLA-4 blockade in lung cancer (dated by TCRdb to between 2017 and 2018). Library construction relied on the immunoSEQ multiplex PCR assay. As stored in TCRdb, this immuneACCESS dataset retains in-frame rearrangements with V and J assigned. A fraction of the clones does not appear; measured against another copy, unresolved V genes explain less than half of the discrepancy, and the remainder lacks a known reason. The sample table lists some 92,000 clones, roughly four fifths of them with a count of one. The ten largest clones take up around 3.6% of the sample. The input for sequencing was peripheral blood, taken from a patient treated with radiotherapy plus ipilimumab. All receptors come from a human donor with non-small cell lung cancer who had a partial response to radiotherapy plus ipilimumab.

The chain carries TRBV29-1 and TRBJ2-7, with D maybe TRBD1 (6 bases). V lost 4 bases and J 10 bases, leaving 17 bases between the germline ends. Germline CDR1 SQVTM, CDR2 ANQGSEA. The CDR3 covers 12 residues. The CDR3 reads CSVVYDYRVQYF. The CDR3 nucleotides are TGCAGCGTTGTATATGATTACAGGGTCCAGTACTTC.

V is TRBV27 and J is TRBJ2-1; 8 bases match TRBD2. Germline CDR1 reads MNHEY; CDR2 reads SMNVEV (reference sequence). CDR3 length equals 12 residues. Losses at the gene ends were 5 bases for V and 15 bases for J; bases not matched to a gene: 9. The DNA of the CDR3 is TGTGCCAGCAGTCTTTCGCAGCGGGAGTGGTTCTTC. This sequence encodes CASSLSQREWFF.

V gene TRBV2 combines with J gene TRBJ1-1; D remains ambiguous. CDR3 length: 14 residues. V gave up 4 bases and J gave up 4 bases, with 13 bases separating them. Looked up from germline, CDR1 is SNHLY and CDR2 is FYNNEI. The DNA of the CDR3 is TGTGCCAGCAGTGTTGGCGGGATGGGCACTGAAGCTTTCTTT. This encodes CASSVGGMGTEAFF.

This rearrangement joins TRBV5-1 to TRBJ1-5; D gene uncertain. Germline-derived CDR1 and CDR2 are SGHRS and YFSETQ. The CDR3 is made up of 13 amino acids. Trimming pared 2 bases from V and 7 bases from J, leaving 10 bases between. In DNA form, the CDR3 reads TGCGCCAGCAGCTTAGGAGCGGAGCAGCCCCAGCATTTT. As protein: CASSLGAEQPQHF.

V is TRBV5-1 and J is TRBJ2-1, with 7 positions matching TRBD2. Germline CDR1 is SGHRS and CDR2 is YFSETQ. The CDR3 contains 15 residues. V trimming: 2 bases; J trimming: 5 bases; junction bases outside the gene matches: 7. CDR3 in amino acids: CASSFNSGANNEQFF. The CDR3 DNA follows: TGCGCCAGCAGCTTTAACAGCGGGGCAAACAATGAGCAGTTCTTC.

CDR3 coding DNA: TGTGCCAGCAGCCAAGATCGGGAGGATCAGCCCCAGCATTTT. Translating gives CASSQDREDQPQHF. This sequence joins TRBV4-2 and TRBJ1-5; D remains unclear. V lost 0 bases to trimming and J lost 5 bases, with 8 bases between them. Germline CDR1 LGHNA, CDR2 YNFKEQ. The CDR3 runs 14 residues.

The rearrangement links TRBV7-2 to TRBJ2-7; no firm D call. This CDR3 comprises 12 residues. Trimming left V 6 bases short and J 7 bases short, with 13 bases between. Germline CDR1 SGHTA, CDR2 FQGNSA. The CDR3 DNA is TGTGCCAGCAGTTTTGTCCCCCGGGAGCAGTACTTC. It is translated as CASSFVPREQYF.

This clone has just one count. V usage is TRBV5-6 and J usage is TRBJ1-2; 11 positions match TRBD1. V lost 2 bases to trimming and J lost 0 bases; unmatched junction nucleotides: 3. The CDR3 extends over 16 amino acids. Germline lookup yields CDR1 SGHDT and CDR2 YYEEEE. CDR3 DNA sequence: TGTGCCAGCAGCTTCTGGGACAGGGGGACTAACTATGGCTACACCTTC. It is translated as CASSFWDRGTNYGYTF.

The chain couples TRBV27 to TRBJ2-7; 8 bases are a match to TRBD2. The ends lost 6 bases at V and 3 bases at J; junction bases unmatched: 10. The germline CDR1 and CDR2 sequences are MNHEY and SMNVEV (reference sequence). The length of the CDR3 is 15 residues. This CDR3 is CASSLRRGANYEQYF. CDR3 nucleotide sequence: TGTGCCAGCAGCCTCCGGCGGGGGGCGAACTACGAGCAGTACTTC.

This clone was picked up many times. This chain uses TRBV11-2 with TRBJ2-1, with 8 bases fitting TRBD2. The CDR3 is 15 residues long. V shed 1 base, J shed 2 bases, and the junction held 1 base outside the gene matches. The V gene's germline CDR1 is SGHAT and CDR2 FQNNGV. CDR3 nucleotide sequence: TGTGCCAGCAGCTTAGCGGGAGGGACCTACAATGAGCAGTTCTTC. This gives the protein CASSLAGGTYNEQFF.

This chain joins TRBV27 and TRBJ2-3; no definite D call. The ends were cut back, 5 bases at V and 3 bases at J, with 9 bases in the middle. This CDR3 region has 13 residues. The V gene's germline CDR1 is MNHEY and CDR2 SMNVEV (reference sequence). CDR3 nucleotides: TGTGCCAGCAGTCCTAGAAGGACAGATACGCAGTATTTT. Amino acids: CASSPRRTDTQYF.

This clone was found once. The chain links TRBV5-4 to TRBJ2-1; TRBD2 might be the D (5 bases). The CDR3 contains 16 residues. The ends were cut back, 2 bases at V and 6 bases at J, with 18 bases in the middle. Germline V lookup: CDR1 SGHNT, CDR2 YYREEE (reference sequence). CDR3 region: CASSLERTSPVNEQFF. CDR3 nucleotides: TGTGCCAGCAGCTTAGAGCGGACCTCCCCTGTCAATGAGCAGTTCTTC.

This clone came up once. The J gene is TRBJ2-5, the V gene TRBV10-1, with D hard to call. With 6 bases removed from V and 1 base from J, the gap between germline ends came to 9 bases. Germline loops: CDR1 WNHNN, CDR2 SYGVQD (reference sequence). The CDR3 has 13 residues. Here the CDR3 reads CASSRRLQETQYF. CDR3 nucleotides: TGCGCCAGCAGCCGCAGGCTCCAAGAGACCCAGTACTTC.

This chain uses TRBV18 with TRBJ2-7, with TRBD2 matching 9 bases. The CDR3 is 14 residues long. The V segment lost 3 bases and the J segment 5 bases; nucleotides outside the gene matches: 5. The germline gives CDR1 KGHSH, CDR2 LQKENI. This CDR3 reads CASSPVAGENEQYF. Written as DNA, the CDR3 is TGTGCCAGCTCACCTGTAGCGGGAGAGAACGAGCAGTACTTC.

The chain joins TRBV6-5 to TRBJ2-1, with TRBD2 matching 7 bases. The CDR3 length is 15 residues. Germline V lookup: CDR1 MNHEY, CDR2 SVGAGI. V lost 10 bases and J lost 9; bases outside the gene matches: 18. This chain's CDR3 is CATSPPGGRFGEQFF. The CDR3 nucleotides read TGTGCCACCTCCCCTCCGGGCGGGAGATTCGGTGAGCAGTTCTTC.

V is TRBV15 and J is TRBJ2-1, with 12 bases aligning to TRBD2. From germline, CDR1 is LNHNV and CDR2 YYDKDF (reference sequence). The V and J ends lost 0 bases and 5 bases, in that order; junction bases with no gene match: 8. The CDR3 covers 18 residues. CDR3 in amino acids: CATSRDWTSGNAHNEQFF. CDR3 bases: TGTGCCACCAGCAGAGATTGGACTAGCGGGAATGCCCACAATGAGCAGTTCTTC.

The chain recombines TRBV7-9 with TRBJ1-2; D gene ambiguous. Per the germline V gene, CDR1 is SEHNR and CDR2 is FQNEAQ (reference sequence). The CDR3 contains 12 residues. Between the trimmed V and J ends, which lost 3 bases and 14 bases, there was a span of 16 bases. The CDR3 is CASSFLYADVTF. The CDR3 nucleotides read TGTGCCAGCAGCTTTCTCTACGCGGATGTAACCTTC.

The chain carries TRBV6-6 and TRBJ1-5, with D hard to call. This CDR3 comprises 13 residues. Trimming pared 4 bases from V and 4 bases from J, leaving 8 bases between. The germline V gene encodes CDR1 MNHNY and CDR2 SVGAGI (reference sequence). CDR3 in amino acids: CASSSGVNQPQHF. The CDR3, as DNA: TGTGCCAGCAGTTCGGGTGTGAATCAGCCCCAGCATTTT.

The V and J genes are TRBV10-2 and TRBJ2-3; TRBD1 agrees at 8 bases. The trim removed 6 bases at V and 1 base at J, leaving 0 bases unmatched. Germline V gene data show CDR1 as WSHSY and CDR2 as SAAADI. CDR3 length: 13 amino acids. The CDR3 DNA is TGCGCCAGCAGGGACAGGGGCACAGATACGCAGTATTTT. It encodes CASRDRGTDTQYF.

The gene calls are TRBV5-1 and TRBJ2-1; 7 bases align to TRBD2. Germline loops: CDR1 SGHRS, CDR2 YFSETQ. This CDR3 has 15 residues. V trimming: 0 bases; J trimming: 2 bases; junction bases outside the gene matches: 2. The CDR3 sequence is CASSLELAAYNEQFF. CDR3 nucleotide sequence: TGCGCCAGCAGCTTGGAGCTAGCGGCCTACAATGAGCAGTTCTTC.

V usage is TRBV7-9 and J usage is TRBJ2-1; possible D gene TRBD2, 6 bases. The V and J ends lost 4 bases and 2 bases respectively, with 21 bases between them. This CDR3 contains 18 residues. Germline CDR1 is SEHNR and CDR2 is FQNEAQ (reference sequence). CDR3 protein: CASSSRDSWSSTYNEQFF. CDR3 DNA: TGTGCCAGCAGCTCACGGGACTCGTGGTCCTCCACCTACAATGAGCAGTTCTTC.

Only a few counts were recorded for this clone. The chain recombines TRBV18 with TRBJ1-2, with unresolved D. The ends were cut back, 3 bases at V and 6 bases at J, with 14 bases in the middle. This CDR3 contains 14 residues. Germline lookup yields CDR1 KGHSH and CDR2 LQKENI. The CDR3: CASSPPTEDNGYTF. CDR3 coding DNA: TGTGCCAGCTCACCCCCGACGGAGGATAATGGCTACACCTTC.

Here the CDR3 reads CASSRDRGRSPLHF. The CDR3 DNA is TGTGCCAGCAGCCGGGACAGGGGGCGTTCACCCCTCCACTTT. The rearrangement links TRBV6-5 to TRBJ1-6; 12 positions match TRBD1. With V trimmed by 6 bases and J by 9 bases, 3 bases remained unmatched. From germline, CDR1 is MNHEY and CDR2 SVGAGI. CDR3 length: 14 amino acids.